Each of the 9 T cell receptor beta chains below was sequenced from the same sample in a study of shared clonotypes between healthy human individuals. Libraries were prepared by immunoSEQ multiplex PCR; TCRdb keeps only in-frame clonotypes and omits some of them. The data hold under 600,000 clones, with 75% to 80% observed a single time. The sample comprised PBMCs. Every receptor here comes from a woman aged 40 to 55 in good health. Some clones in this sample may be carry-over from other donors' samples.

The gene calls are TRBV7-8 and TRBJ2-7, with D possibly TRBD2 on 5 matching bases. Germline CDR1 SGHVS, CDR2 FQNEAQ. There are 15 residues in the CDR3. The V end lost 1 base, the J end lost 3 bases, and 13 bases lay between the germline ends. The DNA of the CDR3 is TGTGCCAGCAGCTTAGAGTCGGGGTTAAGCTACGAGCAGTACTTC. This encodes CASSLESGLSYEQYF.

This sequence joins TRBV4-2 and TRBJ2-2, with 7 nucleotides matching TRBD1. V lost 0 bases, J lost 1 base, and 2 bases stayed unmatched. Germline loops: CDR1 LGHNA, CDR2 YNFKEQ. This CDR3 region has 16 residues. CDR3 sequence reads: CASSQETGENTGELFF. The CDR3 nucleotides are TGTGCCAGCAGCCAAGAAACAGGGGAGAACACCGGGGAGCTGTTTTTT.

The DNA of the CDR3 is TGTGCCAGCAGTTACAGGGACACTGATCAGCCCCAGCATTTT. Protein: CASSYRDTDQPQHF. The gene calls are TRBV6-5 and TRBJ1-5, with D possibly matching TRBD1 (6 bases). This CDR3 spans 14 amino acids. The germline gives CDR1 MNHEY, CDR2 SVGAGI. With 2 bases removed from V and 5 bases from J, the gap between germline ends came to 10 bases.

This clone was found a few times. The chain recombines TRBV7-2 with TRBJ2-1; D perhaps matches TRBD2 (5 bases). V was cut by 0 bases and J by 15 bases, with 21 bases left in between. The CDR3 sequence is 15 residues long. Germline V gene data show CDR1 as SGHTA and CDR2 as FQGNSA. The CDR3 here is CASSLALGSAKTGFF. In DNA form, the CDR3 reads TGTGCCAGCAGCTTAGCGCTGGGTAGCGCCAAAACTGGGTTCTTC.

This chain's CDR3 is CASSVAGFETDTQYF. The DNA of the CDR3 is TGTGCCAGCAGCGTAGCAGGGTTCGAGACAGATACGCAGTATTTT. The chain links TRBV9 to TRBJ2-3; TRBD1 might be the D (5 bases). This CDR3 is 15 amino acids long. CDR1 and CDR2 (germline): SGDLS, YYNGEE. V lost 0 bases and J lost 3, with 11 bases in between.

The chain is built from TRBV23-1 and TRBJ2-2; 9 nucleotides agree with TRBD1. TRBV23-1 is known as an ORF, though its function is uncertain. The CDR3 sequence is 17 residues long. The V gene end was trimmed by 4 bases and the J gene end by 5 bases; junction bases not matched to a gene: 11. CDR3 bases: TGCGCCAGCAGTCCAAGCCGGGACAGGGAGGTGACCGGGGAGCTGTTTTTT. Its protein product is CASSPSRDREVTGELFF.

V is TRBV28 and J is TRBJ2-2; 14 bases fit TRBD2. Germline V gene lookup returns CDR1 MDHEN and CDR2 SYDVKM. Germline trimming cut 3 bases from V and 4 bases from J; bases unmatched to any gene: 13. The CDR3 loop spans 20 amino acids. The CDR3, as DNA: TGTGCCAGCAGTTTGCCCTTAGGGGGACTAGCGGGAGTCGGCACCGGGGAGCTGTTTTTT. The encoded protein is CASSLPLGGLAGVGTGELFF.

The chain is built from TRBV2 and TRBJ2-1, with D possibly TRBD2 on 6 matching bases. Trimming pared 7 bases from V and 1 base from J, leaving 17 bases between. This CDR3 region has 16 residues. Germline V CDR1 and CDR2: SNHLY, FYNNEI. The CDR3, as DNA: TGTGCCAGCATGAGACATGGCGGGACTTCCTACAATGAGCAGTTCTTC. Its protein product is CASMRHGGTSYNEQFF. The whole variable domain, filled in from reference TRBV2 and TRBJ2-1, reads EPEVTQTPSHQVTQMGQEVILRCVPISNHLYFYWYRQILGQKVEFLVSFYNNEISEKSEIFDDQFSVERPDGSNFTLKIRSTKLEDSAMYFCASMRHGGTSYNEQFFGPGTRLTVL.

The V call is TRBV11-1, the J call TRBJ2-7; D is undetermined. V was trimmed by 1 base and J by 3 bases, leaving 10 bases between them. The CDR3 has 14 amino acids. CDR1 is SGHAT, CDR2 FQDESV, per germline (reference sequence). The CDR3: CASSLEVGRYEQYF. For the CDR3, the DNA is TGTGCCAGCAGCTTAGAAGTAGGGCGCTACGAGCAGTACTTC.